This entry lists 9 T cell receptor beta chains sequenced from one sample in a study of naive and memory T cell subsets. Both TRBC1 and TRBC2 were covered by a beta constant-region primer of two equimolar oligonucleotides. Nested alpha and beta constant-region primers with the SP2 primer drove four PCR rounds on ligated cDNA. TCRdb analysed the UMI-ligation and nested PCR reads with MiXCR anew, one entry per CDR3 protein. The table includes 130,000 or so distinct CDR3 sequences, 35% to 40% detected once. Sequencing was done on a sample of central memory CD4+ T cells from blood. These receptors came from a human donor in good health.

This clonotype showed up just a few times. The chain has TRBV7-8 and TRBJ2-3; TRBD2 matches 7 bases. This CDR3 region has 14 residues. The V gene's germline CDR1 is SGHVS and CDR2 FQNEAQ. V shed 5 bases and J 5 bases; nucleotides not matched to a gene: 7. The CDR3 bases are TGTGCCAGCAGCCCAAGGGAGGGGTTAGATACGCAGTATTTT. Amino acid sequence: CASSPREGLDTQYF.

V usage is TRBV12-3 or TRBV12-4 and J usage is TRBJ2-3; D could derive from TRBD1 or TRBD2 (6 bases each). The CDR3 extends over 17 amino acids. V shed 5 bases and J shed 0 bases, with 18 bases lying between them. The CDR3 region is CASSPFLGGPSTDTQYF. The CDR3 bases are TGTGCCAGCAGTCCCTTTTTAGGGGGGCCTAGCACAGATACGCAGTATTTT.

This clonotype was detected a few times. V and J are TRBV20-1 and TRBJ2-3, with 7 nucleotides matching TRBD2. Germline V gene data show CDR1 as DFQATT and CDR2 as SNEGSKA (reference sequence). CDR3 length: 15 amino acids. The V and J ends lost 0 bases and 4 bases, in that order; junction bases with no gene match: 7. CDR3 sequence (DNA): TGCAGTGCTAGAGATCTTGGGAGGGGCGCAGATACGCAGTATTTT. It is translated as CSARDLGRGADTQYF.

CDR3 nucleotides: TGTGCCAGCGGTCCCTTCGGTAGCGGGAGACGAGGGCGAACAGATACGCAGTATTTT. Its protein is CASGPFGSGRRGRTDTQYF. This chain joins TRBV28 and TRBJ2-3; the match to TRBD2 covers 9 bases. The CDR3 is 19 amino acids. The V gene end was trimmed by 8 bases and the J gene end by 3 bases; junction bases not matched to a gene: 21. Germline CDR1 is MDHEN and CDR2 is SYDVKM.

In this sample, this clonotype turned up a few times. CDR3 sequence: CASSPWTGSKNIQYF. Here the CDR3 DNA reads TGTGCCAGCAGCCCATGGACAGGGAGCAAAAACATTCAGTACTTC. The chain employs TRBV5-5 and TRBJ2-4, with 8 bases aligning to TRBD1. The CDR3 extends over 15 amino acids. The ends lost 4 bases at V and 3 bases at J; junction bases unmatched: 6. CDR1 is SGHKS, CDR2 YYEKEE, per germline (reference sequence).

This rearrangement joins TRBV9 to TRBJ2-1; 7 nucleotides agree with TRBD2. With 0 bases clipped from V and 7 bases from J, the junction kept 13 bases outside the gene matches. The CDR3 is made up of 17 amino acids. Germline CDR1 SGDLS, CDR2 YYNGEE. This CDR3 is CASSVVKWGGAQNEQFF. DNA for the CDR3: TGTGCCAGCAGCGTAGTTAAATGGGGGGGAGCGCAAAATGAGCAGTTCTTC. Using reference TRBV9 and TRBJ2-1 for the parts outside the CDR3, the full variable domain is DSGVTQTPKHLITATGQRVTLRCSPRSGDLSVYWYQQSLDQGLQFLIQYYNGEERAKGNILERFSAQQFPDLHSELNLSSLELGDSALYFCASSVVKWGGAQNEQFFGPGTRLTVL.

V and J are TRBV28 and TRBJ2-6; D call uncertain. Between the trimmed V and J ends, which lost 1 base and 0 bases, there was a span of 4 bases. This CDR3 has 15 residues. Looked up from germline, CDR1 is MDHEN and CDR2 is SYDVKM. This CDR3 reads CASSLFASGANVLTF. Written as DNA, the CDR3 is TGTGCCAGCAGTTTATTCGCCTCTGGGGCCAACGTCCTGACTTTC.

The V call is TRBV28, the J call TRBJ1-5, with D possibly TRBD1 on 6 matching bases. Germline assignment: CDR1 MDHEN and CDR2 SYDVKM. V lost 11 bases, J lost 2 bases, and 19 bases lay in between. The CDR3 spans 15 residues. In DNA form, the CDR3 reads TGTGCCTGCAACGATTCGGGGGCCGGCAATCAGCCCCAGCATTTT. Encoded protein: CACNDSGAGNQPQHF. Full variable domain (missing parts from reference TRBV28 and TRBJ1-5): DVKVTQSSRYLVKRTGEKVFLECVQDMDHENMFWYRQDPGLGLRLIYFSYDVKMKEKGDIPEGYSVSREKKERFSLILESASTNQTSMYLCACNDSGAGNQPQHFGDGTRLSIL.

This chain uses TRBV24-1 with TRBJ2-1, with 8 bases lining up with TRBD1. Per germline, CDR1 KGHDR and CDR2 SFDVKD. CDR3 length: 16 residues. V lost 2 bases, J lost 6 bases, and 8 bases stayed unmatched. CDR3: CATSDWGGQGINEQFF. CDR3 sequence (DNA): TGTGCCACCAGTGATTGGGGCGGACAGGGTATCAATGAGCAGTTCTTC.